This T cell receptor (beta chain) was retrieved from a study of shared clonotypes between healthy human individuals. Study results and caveats: For naive CD4 cells, 4% to 6% of clonotypes were shared across a few donors.

Memory CD4+ cells were the fraction left after CD45RA+ naive selection. Data came from immunoSEQ multiplex PCR; TCRdb stores just in-frame clones and leaves some out. The data contain some 1.1 million clones, roughly 77% of them singletons. The CDR3 runs to 15 residues. V lost 6 bases to trimming and J lost 4 bases, with 18 bases between them. The germline gives CDR1 MNHEY, CDR2 SMNVEV (reference sequence). Remarks on this clone: Its specificity is not known.

This receptor was taken from a young man in good health. Some clones in this sample may be carry-over from other donors' samples. The sequenced sample was memory CD4+ T cells from PBMCs. Subset specified: CD45RA-negative fraction. The chain couples TRBV27 to TRBJ1-1, with TRBD1 as a possible D gene (5 bases). The DNA for the CDR3 is TGTGCCAGCAGCTCAGCTCTGGGGGGGGGCACTGAAGCTTTCTTT. This gives the protein CASSSALGGGTEAFF.